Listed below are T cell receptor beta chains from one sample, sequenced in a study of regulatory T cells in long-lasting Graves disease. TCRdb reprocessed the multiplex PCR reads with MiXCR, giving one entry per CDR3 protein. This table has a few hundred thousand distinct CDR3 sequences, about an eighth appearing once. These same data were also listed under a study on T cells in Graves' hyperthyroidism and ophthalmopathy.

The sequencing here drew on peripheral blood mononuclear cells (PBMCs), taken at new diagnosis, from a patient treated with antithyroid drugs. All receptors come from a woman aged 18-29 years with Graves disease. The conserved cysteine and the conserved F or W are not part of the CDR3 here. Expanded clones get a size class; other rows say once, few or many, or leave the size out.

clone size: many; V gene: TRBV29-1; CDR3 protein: SVEDWGQGNTGELF
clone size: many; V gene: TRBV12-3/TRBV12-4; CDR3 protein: ASSLRGGHQETQY
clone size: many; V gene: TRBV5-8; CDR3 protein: ASTRTDTQY
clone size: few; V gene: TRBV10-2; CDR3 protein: ASQGMGNQPQH
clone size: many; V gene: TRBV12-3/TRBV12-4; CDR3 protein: ASSLQPRALSIDTQY
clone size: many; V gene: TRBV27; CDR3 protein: ASSLFASSYNEQF
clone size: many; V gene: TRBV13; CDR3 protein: ASSSPAGGGDTQY
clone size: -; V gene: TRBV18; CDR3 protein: ASSPNRGALNTEAF
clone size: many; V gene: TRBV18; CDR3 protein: ASSRGSLNTEAF
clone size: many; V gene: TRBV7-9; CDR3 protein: ASSLAGTGSYNEQF
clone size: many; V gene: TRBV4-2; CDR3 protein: ASSQGLEAF
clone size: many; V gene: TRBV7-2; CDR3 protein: ASKPGSMNNEQF
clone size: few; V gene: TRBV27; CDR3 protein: ASSFKYHSNQPQH
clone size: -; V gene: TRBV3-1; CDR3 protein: ASSSLDTIY
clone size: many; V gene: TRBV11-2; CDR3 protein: ASSTAPRVSSGNTIY
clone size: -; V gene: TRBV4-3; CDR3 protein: ASSQDLGSGITDTQY
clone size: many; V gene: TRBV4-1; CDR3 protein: ASSGGVSGSGRFSEQF
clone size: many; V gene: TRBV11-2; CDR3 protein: ASSPGRGQNTEAF
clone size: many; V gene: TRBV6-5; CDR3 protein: ASSWDRWSYGYT
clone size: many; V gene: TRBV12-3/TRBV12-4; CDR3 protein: ASSGTGRSYNEQF
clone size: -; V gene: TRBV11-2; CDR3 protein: ASSPQGGASSYNPPLH
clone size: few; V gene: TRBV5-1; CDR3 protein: ASSLAGKDGYT
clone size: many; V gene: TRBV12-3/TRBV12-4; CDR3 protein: ASSLVWGAGYGYT
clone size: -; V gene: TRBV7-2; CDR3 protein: ASSAMGYNEQF